Sequencing of this TCR beta chain was carried out in a study of cytomegalovirus exposure and HLA in healthy donors. This clone was counted a few times. Its antigen is still unknown. As for the donors, each was a healthy bone marrow donor. Findings and limits, study-wide: According to an earlier analysis, most TCR beta V segments yielded productive rearrangements about 90% or about 30% of the time. When the data were analyzed later, several of the most significant clusters appeared to be linked to common viral pathogens.

60 Vbeta and 13 Jbeta primers were used in PCR. Repertoires were generated with immunoSEQ multiplex PCR, while TCRdb's copy carries only in-frame clones and drops some. The sample holds approximately 210,000 clones, about 80% seen once. Germline values: CDR1 MNHEY, CDR2 SMNVEV (reference sequence). This CDR3 is built from 15 residues. V gave up 5 bases and J gave up 3 bases; unmatched junction bases: 8. Specimen: PBMCs. The chain carries TRBV27 and TRBJ2-7, with TRBD1 identical over 9 bases. The receptor comes from a woman between 40 and 55 years old in good health and CMV-seronegative. CDR3 protein: CASSPGTGNLYEQYF. The CDR3 DNA reads TGTGCCAGCAGTCCCGGGACAGGGAATCTCTACGAGCAGTACTTC.